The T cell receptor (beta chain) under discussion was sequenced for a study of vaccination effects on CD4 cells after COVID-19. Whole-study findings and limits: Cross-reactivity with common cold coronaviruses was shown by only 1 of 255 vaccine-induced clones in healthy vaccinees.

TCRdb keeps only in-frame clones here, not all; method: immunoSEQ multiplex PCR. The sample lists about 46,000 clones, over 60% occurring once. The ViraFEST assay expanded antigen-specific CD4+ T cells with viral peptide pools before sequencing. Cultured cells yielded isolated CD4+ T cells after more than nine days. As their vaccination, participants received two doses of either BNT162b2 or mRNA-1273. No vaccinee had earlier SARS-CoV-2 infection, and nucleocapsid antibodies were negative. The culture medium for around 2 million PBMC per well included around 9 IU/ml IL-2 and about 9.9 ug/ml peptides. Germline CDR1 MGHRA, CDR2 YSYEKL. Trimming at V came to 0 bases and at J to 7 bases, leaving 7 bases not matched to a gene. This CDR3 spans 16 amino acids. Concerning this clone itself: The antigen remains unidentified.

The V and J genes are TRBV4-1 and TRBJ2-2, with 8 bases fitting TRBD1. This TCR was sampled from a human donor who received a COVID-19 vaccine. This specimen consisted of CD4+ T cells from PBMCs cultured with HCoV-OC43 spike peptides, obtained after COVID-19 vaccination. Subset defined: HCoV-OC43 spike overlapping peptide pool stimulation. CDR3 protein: CASSQEAQGAGGELFF. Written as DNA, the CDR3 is TGCGCCAGCAGCCAAGAGGCCCAGGGGGCAGGCGGGGAGCTGTTTTTT.